The 31 T cell receptor beta chains presented below share a single source sample, sequenced in a study of monozygotic twins with cystic fibrosis (dated by TCRdb to about 2021). The library was obtained by the immunoSEQ multiplex PCR assay. Imported from immuneACCESS, the table was reduced by TCRdb to in-frame sequences with V and J called. These copies leave out some clones; in studies compared against another copy, an unresolved V gene accounts for under half, and the cause of the remainder is not known. The sample has approximately 36,000 clones on record, over 80% of them singletons. The biggest ten clones account for about 0.2% of the sample. Material: blood. These receptors all come from a boy between 2 and 10 years old with cystic fibrosis.

The rearrangement links TRBV5-1 to TRBJ2-7, with a tentative D call TRBD2 (6 bases). Trimming pared 4 bases from V and 3 bases from J, leaving 8 bases between. The germline CDR1 and CDR2 sequences are SGHRS and YFSETQ. The CDR3 has 12 amino acids. The CDR3 spells CASSRAGYEQYF. The CDR3 DNA reads TGCGCCAGCAGCCGAGCGGGCTACGAGCAGTACTTC. Full variable domain (rest looked up from reference TRBV5-1 and TRBJ2-7): KAGVTQTPRYLIKTRGQQVTLSCSPISGHRSVSWYQQTPGQGLQFLFEYFSETQRNKGNFPGRFSGRQFSNSRSEMNVSTLELGDSALYLCASSRAGYEQYFGPGTRLTVT.

The genes are TRBV14 and TRBJ2-1, with D tentatively TRBD1 (5 bases). Germline-derived CDR1 and CDR2 are SGHDN and FVKESK. V was pared by 0 bases and J by 1 base, with 7 bases between. The CDR3 covers 15 residues. The CDR3 DNA reads TGTGCCAGCAGCCAAGAAGGGGCATCCTACAATGAGCAGTTCTTC. This encodes CASSQEGASYNEQFF.

V gene TRBV18 combines with J gene TRBJ1-1, with unresolved D. V lost 3 bases and J lost 0, with 14 bases in between. The germline CDR1 and CDR2 sequences are KGHSH and LQKENI. CDR3 size: 16 residues. CDR3 amino acids: CASSPVRAGMNTEAFF. As DNA, the CDR3 is TGTGCCAGCTCACCGGTAAGGGCCGGTATGAACACTGAAGCTTTCTTT. The whole variable domain, filled in from reference TRBV18 and TRBJ1-1, reads NAGVMQNPRHLVRRRGQEARLRCSPMKGHSHVYWYRQLPEEGLKFMVYLQKENIIDESGMPKERFSAEFPKEGPSILRIQQVVRGDSAAYFCASSPVRAGMNTEAFFGQGTRLTVV.

The rearrangement links TRBV4-2 to TRBJ1-1; D uncertain. The V and J ends lost 0 bases and 6 bases respectively, with 11 bases between them. CDR1 is LGHNA, CDR2 YNFKEQ, per germline. This CDR3 is built from 14 residues. In nucleotides, the CDR3 is TGTGCCAGCAGCCAAGAATCTATCTCCCCTGAAGCTTTCTTT. It translates to CASSQESISPEAFF.

The gene calls are TRBV27 and TRBJ1-1; TRBD1 agrees at 7 bases. After removal of 0 bases from V and 0 bases from J, the junction contained 4 bases not matched to a gene. Germline assignment: CDR1 MNHEY and CDR2 SMNVEV (reference sequence). This CDR3 is built from 16 residues. The CDR3 bases are TGTGCCAGCAGTTTATCCCCGGACAGGCTGAACACTGAAGCTTTCTTT. Its protein product is CASSLSPDRLNTEAFF.

V is TRBV7-3 and J is TRBJ2-1; 8 bases fit TRBD1. The junction had 6 bases not matched to a gene; V was cut back by 0 bases and J by 8 bases. From germline, CDR1 is SGHTA and CDR2 FQGTGA. The CDR3 spans 15 residues. In nucleotides, the CDR3 is TGTGCCAGCAGCTTAACGGGCCAGGGGGCGTATGAGCAGTTCTTC. Translated: CASSLTGQGAYEQFF.

The V and J genes are TRBV6-5 and TRBJ2-7; a weak D match, TRBD1 (5 bases). Germline values: CDR1 MNHEY, CDR2 SVGAGI. V lost 6 bases and J 7 bases, leaving 16 bases between the germline ends. There are 13 residues in the CDR3. The CDR3 DNA follows: TGTGCCAGCAGCATACAGGAGCGTCAGGAGCAGTACTTC. Translating gives CASSIQERQEQYF.

A note on this clone: Distinct nucleotide sequences in the sample also encode this CDR3. V is TRBV6-5 and J is TRBJ1-1; the D gene is possibly TRBD1 (5 bases). V shed 0 bases and J shed 4 bases, with 9 bases lying between them. CDR3 length: 14 amino acids. Germline CDR1 MNHEY, CDR2 SVGAGI. For the CDR3, the DNA is TGTGCCAGCAGTTACTCGGGGGGGGGCACTGAAGCTTTCTTT. Residues: CASSYSGGGTEAFF.

CDR3 DNA sequence: TGTGCCAGCAGCTCCCAACATCGGGACTCCGGGGGTACTAATGAAAAACTGTTTTTT. Its translation: CASSSQHRDSGGTNEKLFF. This sequence joins TRBV7-3 and TRBJ1-4; possible D gene TRBD1, 5 bases. Looked up from germline, CDR1 is SGHTA and CDR2 is FQGTGA. The CDR3 runs 19 residues. V was clipped by 4 bases and J by 2 bases, with 23 bases between them.

The rearrangement links TRBV5-8 to TRBJ2-2; D may be TRBD2 (7 bases). Germline CDR1 and CDR2: SGHTS and YDEGEE. There are 17 residues in the CDR3. V was shortened by 4 bases and J by 5 bases, with 21 bases between the two germline ends. The CDR3 loop is CASSRGRGTTETGELFF. The CDR3 DNA sequence: TGTGCCAGCAGCCGGGGAAGGGGGACTACCGAAACCGGGGAGCTGTTTTTT.

The chain couples TRBV7-9 to TRBJ1-2; no definite D call. V lost 1 base and J 6 bases, leaving 9 bases between the germline ends. Germline V gives CDR1 SEHNR, CDR2 FQNEAQ (reference sequence). The CDR3 sequence is 13 residues long. CDR3 in DNA: TGTGCCAGCAGCTTAGACCCCGGGGATGGCTACACCTTC. Its protein product is CASSLDPGDGYTF.

This clone has a single count. The chain joins TRBV25-1 to TRBJ2-7; either TRBD1 or TRBD2 may supply D (5 bases each). The germline gives CDR1 MGHDK, CDR2 SYGVNS. The CDR3 has 17 residues. V was trimmed by 10 bases and J by 1 base, leaving 26 bases between them. For the CDR3, the DNA is TGTGCCATCTCTTACCATGGCCGGGGACCAAAATCCTACGAGCAGTACTTC. This encodes CAISYHGRGPKSYEQYF.

The V and J genes are TRBV25-1 and TRBJ1-1; D might be TRBD1 (6 bases). The CDR3 spans 14 residues. Germline V gives CDR1 MGHDK, CDR2 SYGVNS. V lost 3 bases and J 5 bases, leaving 13 bases between the germline ends. The CDR3 bases are TGTGCCAGCAGTGATGGGTGGGGGCATACTGAAGCTTTCTTT. It specifies CASSDGWGHTEAFF.

The chain has TRBV9 and TRBJ2-1; the D gene is possibly TRBD1 (6 bases). The CDR3 runs 14 residues. The V end lost 3 bases, the J end lost 3 bases, and 10 bases lay between the germline ends. Germline CDR1 SGDLS, CDR2 YYNGEE. CDR3 amino acids: CASSAKGVYNEQFF. CDR3 DNA sequence: TGTGCCAGCAGCGCAAAGGGGGTCTACAATGAGCAGTTCTTC.

J is TRBJ2-1 and V is TRBV2; maybe TRBD1 (6 bases). The CDR3 totals 15 residues. The V gene lost 7 bases and the J gene lost 4 bases, with 17 bases spanning the gap. CDR1 SNHLY and CDR2 FYNNEI come from the germline V gene. The CDR3 spells CASTGRGRGYNEQFF. The CDR3 nucleotides read TGTGCCAGCACCGGTAGAGGAAGGGGGTACAATGAGCAGTTCTTC.

The rearrangement uses TRBV18 and TRBJ2-7; D not certain. This CDR3 region has 12 residues. From germline, CDR1 is KGHSH and CDR2 LQKENI. Trimming took 5 bases from V and 3 from J, leaving 8 bases between them. The CDR3 sequence: CASSSDGYEQYF. CDR3 nucleotides: TGTGCCAGCTCATCGGACGGCTACGAGCAGTACTTC.

The count of this clone is one. The CDR3 DNA follows: TGTGCCAGCAGTTACGGGGGGAACACTGAAGCTTTCTTT. This codes for CASSYGGNTEAFF. The genes are TRBV6-5 and TRBJ1-1; perhaps TRBD1 as D (5 bases). CDR3 length: 13 residues. V was trimmed by 2 bases and J by 1 base, leaving 5 bases between them. Germline lookup yields CDR1 MNHEY and CDR2 SVGAGI.

The rearrangement joins TRBV27 to TRBJ2-7; 9 nucleotides line up with TRBD2. V lost 5 bases to trimming and J lost 7 bases; unmatched junction nucleotides: 15. The CDR3 runs to 16 residues. Germline CDR1 and CDR2: MNHEY and SMNVEV (reference sequence). CDR3 nucleotides: TGTGCCAGCAGTCCTCCGGGTGCGGGGGGGCCGGGGGAGCAGTACTTC. Its translation is CASSPPGAGGPGEQYF.

The CDR3 protein is CASSLAEGAYNSPLHF. DNA of the CDR3: TGCGCCAGCAGCCTCGCGGAGGGAGCTTATAATTCACCCCTCCACTTT. The chain recombines TRBV4-1 with TRBJ1-6; D is uncertain. Germline loops: CDR1 MGHRA, CDR2 YSYEKL. V was cut by 4 bases and J by 4 bases, with 14 bases left in between. The CDR3 consists of 16 residues.

The rearrangement uses TRBV7-2 and TRBJ2-1; either TRBD1 or TRBD2 may supply D (5 bases each). The CDR3 loop spans 13 amino acids. The V gene lost 11 bases and the J gene lost 11 bases, with 22 bases spanning the gap. Germline CDR1 is SGHTA and CDR2 is FQGNSA. In DNA form, the CDR3 reads TGTGCCCAAACAAGCGACGGGACCACCAAGCAGTTCTTC. Its protein product is CAQTSDGTTKQFF.

The chain has TRBV29-1 and TRBJ2-7, with D possibly being TRBD2 (5 bases). Germline V gene sequence: CDR1 SQVTM, CDR2 ANQGSEA. The V end was cut by 3 bases, the J end by 2 bases, with 11 bases between. This CDR3 has 13 residues. DNA for the CDR3: TGCAGCGTTGAGGGAGACATACCCTACGAGCAGTACTTC. Its translation: CSVEGDIPYEQYF.

This clone was detected only a few times. The chain is built from TRBV7-9 and TRBJ1-1, with D unresolved. V lost 5 bases to trimming and J lost 3 bases, with 13 bases between them. CDR1 and CDR2 (germline): SEHNR, FQNEAQ (reference sequence). CDR3 size: 14 residues. Written as DNA, the CDR3 is TGTGCCAGCAGCAAAGCGTCCACAGACACTGAAGCTTTCTTT. Translating it yields CASSKASTDTEAFF.

This chain connects TRBV2 to TRBJ2-5; possibly TRBD1 for D (5 bases). The CDR3 spans 12 residues. V was trimmed by 5 bases and J by 4 bases, leaving 8 bases between them. The V gene's germline CDR1 is SNHLY and CDR2 FYNNEI. CDR3 sequence: CASSPQGETQYF. The CDR3 coding sequence is TGTGCCAGCAGTCCTCAGGGAGAGACCCAGTACTTC.

V usage is TRBV4-1 and J usage is TRBJ2-2; D remains ambiguous. Trimming took 2 bases from V and 2 from J, leaving 6 bases between them. This CDR3 region has 14 residues. Germline V lookup: CDR1 MGHRA, CDR2 YSYEKL. CDR3 in DNA: TGCGCCAGCAGCCAATCGGCCAACACCGGGGAGCTGTTTTTT. This encodes CASSQSANTGELFF.

The chain couples TRBV7-8 to TRBJ1-1; 8 nucleotides agree with TRBD1. Germline values: CDR1 SGHVS, CDR2 FQNEAQ. The CDR3 totals 14 residues. V shed 0 bases, J shed 7 bases, and the junction held 4 bases outside the gene matches. In DNA form, the CDR3 reads TGTGCCAGCAGCTTAGCGGGACAGGTGGGTGAAGCTTTCTTT. As protein: CASSLAGQVGEAFF.

This clone was detected a few times. This chain links TRBV10-3 with TRBJ1-1; D uncertain. From germline, CDR1 is ENHRY and CDR2 SYGVKD. V was shortened by 2 bases and J by 1 base, with 11 bases between the two germline ends. The length of the CDR3 is 15 residues. In DNA form, the CDR3 reads TGTGCCATCAGTGAGGGACGGTCAGGGAACACTGAAGCTTTCTTT. This translates into CAISEGRSGNTEAFF.

This chain joins TRBV9 and TRBJ2-2, with 14 nucleotides matching TRBD2. The CDR3 is made up of 19 amino acids. The junction had 8 bases not matched to a gene; V was cut back by 4 bases and J by 0 bases. CDR1 SGDLS and CDR2 YYNGEE come from the germline V gene. The CDR3 reads CASSLGGLAGGPNTGELFF. CDR3 sequence (DNA): TGTGCCAGCAGCCTAGGAGGACTAGCGGGGGGACCGAACACCGGGGAGCTGTTTTTT. Full variable domain (remainder filled in from reference TRBV9 and TRBJ2-2): DSGVTQTPKHLITATGQRVTLRCSPRSGDLSVYWYQQSLDQGLQFLIQYYNGEERAKGNILERFSAQQFPDLHSELNLSSLELGDSALYFCASSLGGLAGGPNTGELFFGEGSRLTVL.

This clone was detected only once. V usage is TRBV9 and J usage is TRBJ1-4; 9 positions agree with TRBD1. This CDR3 comprises 15 residues. The germline V gene encodes CDR1 SGDLS and CDR2 YYNGEE. Trimming at V came to 0 bases and at J to 8 bases, leaving 5 bases not matched to a gene. The CDR3 sequence is CASSVAGTGREKLFF. DNA of the CDR3: TGTGCCAGCAGCGTAGCTGGGACAGGGAGGGAAAAACTGTTTTTT.

The chain joins TRBV18 to TRBJ2-6; D is perhaps TRBD1 or TRBD2 (5 bases each). The length of the CDR3 is 16 residues. CDR1 is KGHSH, CDR2 LQKENI, per germline. Trimming took 1 base from V and 2 from J, leaving 9 bases between them. The CDR3 here is CASSPLGTAGANVLTF. The CDR3 DNA sequence: TGTGCCAGCTCACCACTGGGGACCGCTGGGGCCAACGTCCTGACTTTC.

A single count supports this clone. This CDR3 is CASSLSGVDTQYF. CDR3 DNA sequence: TGTGCCAGCAGCTTAAGCGGTGTAGATACGCAGTATTTT. V gene TRBV11-3 combines with J gene TRBJ2-3, with D perhaps matching TRBD2 (5 bases). Germline V gene lookup returns CDR1 SGHNT and CDR2 YENEEA. V was clipped by 2 bases and J by 5 bases, with 8 bases between them. The CDR3 length is 13 residues.

The sample holds one count of this clone. The rearrangement links TRBV5-4 to TRBJ2-2; 7 bases are shared with TRBD2. After removal of 4 bases from V and 8 bases from J, the junction contained 5 bases not matched to a gene. CDR3 length equals 13 residues. In germline, CDR1 is SGHNT, CDR2 YYREEE (reference sequence). The CDR3 nucleotides read TGTGCCAGCAGCCAGACTAGCCCGGGGGAGCTGTTTTTT. Amino acid sequence: CASSQTSPGELFF. Complete variable domain (other parts from reference TRBV5-4 and TRBJ2-2): ETGVTQSPTHLIKTRGQQVTLRCSSQSGHNTVSWYQQALGQGPQFIFQYYREEENGRGNFPPRFSGLQFPNYSSELNVNALELDDSALYLCASSQTSPGELFFGEGSRLTVL.